Reported below is one T cell receptor (beta chain). Its antigen is unidentified. Autoimmune disease history or systemic immunosuppression disqualified patients. This record comes from a study of OX40 agonist ivuxolimab in advanced cancers. For the study at large: Administration of intravenous ivuxolimab to patients occurred every 2 weeks at 0.01 to 10 mg/kg. One hepatocellular carcinoma and a couple of cutaneous melanoma patients partially responded.

The CDR3 totals 14 residues. Germline V lookup: CDR1 SGDLS, CDR2 YYNGEE. V lost 7 bases and J lost 10, with 20 bases in between. Sequenced by immunoSEQ multiplex PCR; TCRdb stores in-frame clones only, minus some. The table lists 78,000 or so clones, more than 85% of them singletons, with approximately 9.3% in the top ten. The study's findings and limits: CD4+ and CD8+ blood T cells expanded clonally by week 6 at 0.1 to 3.0 mg/kg.

The receptor's source is an adult with an advanced solid tumor such as melanoma, head and neck, liver or kidney cancer. Source: CD4+ or CD8+ T cells sorted from blood, taken in a trial of the OX40 agonist ivuxolimab. The rearrangement links TRBV9 to TRBJ2-2; D may match TRBD1 or TRBD2 (6 bases each). The CDR3 DNA reads TGTGCCAGCGGCCGGGGGCCCCCGTCCGAGGAGCTGTTTTTT. Protein: CASGRGPPSEELFF.